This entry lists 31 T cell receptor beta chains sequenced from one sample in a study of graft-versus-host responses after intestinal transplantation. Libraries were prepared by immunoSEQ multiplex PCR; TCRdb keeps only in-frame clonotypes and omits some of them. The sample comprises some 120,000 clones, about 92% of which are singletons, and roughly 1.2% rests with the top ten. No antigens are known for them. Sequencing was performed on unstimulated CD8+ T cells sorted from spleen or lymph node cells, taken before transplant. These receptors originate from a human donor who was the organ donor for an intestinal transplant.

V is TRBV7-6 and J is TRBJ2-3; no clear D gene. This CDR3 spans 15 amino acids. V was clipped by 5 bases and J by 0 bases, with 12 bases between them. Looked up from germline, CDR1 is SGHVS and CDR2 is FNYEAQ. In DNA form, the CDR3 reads TGTGCCAGCAGCCCGCAATCCTCTAGCACAGATACGCAGTATTTT. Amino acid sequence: CASSPQSSSTDTQYF.

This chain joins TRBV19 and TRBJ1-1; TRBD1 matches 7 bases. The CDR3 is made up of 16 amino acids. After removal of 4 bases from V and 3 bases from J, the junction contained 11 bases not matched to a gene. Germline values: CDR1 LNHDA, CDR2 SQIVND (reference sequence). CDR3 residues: CASSKIQGMRDTEAFF. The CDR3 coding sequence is TGTGCCAGTAGTAAGATACAGGGGATGAGGGACACTGAAGCTTTCTTT.

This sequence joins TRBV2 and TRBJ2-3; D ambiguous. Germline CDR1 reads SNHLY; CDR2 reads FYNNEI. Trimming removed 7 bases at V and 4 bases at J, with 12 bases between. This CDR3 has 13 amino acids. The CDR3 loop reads CASMASDSDTQYF. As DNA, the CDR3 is TGTGCCAGCATGGCTAGTGACTCAGATACGCAGTATTTT.

The CDR3 sequence: CASRVDSLYEQYF. In DNA, the CDR3 is TGTGCCAGCAGGGTGGACAGCCTCTACGAGCAGTACTTC. This chain joins TRBV7-9 and TRBJ2-7, with a possible D match to TRBD1 (6 bases). V shed 6 bases and J shed 3 bases, with 12 bases lying between them. Germline CDR1 SEHNR, CDR2 FQNEAQ (reference sequence). The CDR3 is 13 residues long.

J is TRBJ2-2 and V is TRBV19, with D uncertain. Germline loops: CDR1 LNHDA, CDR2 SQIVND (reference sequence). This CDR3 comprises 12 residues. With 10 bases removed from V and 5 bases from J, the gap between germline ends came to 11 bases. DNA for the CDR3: TGTGCCACTATTCCGGATACCGGGGAGCTGTTTTTT. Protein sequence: CATIPDTGELFF.

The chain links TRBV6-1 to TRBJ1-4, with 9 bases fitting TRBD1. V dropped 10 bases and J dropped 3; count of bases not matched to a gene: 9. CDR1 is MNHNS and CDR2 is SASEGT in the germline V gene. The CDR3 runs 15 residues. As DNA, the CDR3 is TGTGCCAACTCTAGAGGACAGGGGCCTAATGAAAAACTGTTTTTT. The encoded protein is CANSRGQGPNEKLFF.

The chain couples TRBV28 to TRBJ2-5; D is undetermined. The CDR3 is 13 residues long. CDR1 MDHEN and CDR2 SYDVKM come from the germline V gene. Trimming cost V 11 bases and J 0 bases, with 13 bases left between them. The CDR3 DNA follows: TGTGCCGTACCAGCCCTCGACCAAGAGACCCAGTACTTC. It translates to CAVPALDQETQYF.

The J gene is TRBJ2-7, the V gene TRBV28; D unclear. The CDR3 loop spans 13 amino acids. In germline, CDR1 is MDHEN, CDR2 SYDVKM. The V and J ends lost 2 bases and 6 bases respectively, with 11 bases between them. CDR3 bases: TGTGCCAGCAGTTTAGTCCCCCCGGGCGAGCAGTACTTC. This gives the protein CASSLVPPGEQYF.

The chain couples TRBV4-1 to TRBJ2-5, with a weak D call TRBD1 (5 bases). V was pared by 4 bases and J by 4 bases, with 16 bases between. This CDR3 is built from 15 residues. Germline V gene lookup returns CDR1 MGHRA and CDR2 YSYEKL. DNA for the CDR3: TGCGCCAGCAGCCTCAGGGCAGACGCTGGAGAGACCCAGTACTTC. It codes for CASSLRADAGETQYF.

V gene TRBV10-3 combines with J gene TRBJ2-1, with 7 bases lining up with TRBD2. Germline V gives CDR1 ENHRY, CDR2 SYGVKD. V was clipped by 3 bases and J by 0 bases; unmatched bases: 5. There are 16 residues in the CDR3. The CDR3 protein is CAISDLGGSSYNEQFF. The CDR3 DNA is TGTGCCATCAGTGACCTGGGGGGGAGCTCCTACAATGAGCAGTTCTTC.

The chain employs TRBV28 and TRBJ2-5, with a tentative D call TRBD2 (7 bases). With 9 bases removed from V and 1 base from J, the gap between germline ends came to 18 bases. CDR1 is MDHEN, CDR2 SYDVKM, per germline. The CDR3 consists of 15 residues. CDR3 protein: CASNSGEGVQETQYF. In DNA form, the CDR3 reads TGTGCCAGTAATTCGGGGGAGGGGGTCCAAGAGACCCAGTACTTC.

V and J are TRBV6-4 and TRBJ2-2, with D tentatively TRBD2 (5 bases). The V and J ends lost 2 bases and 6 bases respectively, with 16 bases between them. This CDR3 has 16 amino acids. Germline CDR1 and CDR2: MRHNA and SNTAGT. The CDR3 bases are TGTGCCAGCAGTGACCGGGCGGGCTCTCCCGCCGGGGAGCTGTTTTTT. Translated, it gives CASSDRAGSPAGELFF.

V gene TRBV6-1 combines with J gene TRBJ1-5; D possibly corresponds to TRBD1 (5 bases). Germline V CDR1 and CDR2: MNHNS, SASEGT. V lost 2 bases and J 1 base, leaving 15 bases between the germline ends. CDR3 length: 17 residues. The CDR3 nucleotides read TGTGCCAGCAGTGAATTTGGGACCTTAGCCAGCAATCAGCCCCAGCATTTT. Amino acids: CASSEFGTLASNQPQHF.

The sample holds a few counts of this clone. CDR3: CASQRPRDLGNTIYF. The CDR3 bases are TGTGCCAGCCAACGCCCCCGGGATCTCGGAAACACCATATATTTT. This rearrangement joins TRBV2 to TRBJ1-3; unclear D gene. The V gene lost 8 bases and the J gene lost 4 bases, with 18 bases spanning the gap. This CDR3 has 15 residues. Germline lookup yields CDR1 SNHLY and CDR2 FYNNEI.

The DNA of the CDR3 is TGTGCCAGCAGCCAAGATCGGCTTGGGGGCACCGGGGAGCTGTTTTTT. This codes for CASSQDRLGGTGELFF. The genes are TRBV4-2 and TRBJ2-2, with D possibly called TRBD1 or TRBD2 (5 bases each). Germline loops: CDR1 LGHNA, CDR2 YNFKEQ. This CDR3 spans 16 amino acids. The V end lost 0 bases, the J end lost 4 bases, and 12 bases lay between the germline ends.

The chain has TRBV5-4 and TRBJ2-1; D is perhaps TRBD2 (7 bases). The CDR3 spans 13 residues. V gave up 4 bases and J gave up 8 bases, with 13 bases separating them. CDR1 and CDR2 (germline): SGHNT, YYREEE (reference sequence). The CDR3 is CASSRRGGDEQFF. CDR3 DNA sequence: TGTGCCAGCAGCCGGAGGGGGGGGGATGAGCAGTTCTTC.

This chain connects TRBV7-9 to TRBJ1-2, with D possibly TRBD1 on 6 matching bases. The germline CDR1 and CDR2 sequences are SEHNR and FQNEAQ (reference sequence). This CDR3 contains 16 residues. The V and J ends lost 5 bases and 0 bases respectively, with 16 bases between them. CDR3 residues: CASSAPTGSANYGYTF. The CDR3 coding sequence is TGTGCCAGCAGCGCGCCTACAGGGAGTGCTAACTATGGCTACACCTTC. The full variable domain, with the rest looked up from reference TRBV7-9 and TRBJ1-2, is DTGVSQNPRHKITKRGQNVTFRCDPISEHNRLYWYRQTLGQGPEFLTYFQNEAQLEKSRLLSDRFSAERPKGSFSTLEIQRTEQGDSAMYLCASSAPTGSANYGYTFGSGTRLTVV.

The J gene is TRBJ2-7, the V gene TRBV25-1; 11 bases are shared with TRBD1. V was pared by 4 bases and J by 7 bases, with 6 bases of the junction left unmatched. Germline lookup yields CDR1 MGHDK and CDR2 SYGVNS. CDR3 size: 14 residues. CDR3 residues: CASSGGQGAWEQYF. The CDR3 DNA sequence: TGTGCCAGCAGTGGTGGACAGGGGGCTTGGGAGCAGTACTTC.

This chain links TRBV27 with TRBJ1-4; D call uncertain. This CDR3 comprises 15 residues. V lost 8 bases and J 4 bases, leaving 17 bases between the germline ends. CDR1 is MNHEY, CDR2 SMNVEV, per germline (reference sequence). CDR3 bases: TGTGCCAGCTCAAGGGCGGGAGAGAGTAATGAAAAACTGTTTTTT. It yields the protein CASSRAGESNEKLFF.

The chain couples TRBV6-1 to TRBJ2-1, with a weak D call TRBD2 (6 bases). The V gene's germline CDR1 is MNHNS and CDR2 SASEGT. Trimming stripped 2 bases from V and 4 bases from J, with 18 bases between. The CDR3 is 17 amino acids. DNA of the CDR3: TGTGCCAGCAGTGAAAAGCAGCTAGCGACGTGGTACAATGAGCAGTTCTTC. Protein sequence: CASSEKQLATWYNEQFF.

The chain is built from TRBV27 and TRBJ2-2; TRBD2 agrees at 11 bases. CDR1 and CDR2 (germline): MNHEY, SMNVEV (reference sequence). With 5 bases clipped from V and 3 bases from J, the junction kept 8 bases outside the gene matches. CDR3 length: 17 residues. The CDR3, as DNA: TGTGCCAGCAGTCCCGTTTGGACTAGCGGGTACACCGGGGAGCTGTTTTTT. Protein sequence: CASSPVWTSGYTGELFF.

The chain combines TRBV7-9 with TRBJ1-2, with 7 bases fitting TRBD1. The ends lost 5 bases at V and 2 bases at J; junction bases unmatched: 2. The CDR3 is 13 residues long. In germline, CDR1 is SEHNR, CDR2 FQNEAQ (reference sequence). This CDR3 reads CASSRDSNYGYTF. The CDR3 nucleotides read TGTGCCAGCAGCCGGGACAGCAACTATGGCTACACCTTC. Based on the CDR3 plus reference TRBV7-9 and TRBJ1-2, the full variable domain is DTGVSQNPRHKITKRGQNVTFRCDPISEHNRLYWYRQTLGQGPEFLTYFQNEAQLEKSRLLSDRFSAERPKGSFSTLEIQRTEQGDSAMYLCASSRDSNYGYTFGSGTRLTVV.

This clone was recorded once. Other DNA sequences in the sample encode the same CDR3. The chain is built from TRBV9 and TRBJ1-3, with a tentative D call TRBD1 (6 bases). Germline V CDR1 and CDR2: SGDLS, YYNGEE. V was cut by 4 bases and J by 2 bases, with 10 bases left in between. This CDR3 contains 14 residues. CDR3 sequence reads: CASSLGGTGNTIYF. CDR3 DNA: TGTGCCAGCAGCCTAGGGGGAACTGGAAACACCATATATTTT.

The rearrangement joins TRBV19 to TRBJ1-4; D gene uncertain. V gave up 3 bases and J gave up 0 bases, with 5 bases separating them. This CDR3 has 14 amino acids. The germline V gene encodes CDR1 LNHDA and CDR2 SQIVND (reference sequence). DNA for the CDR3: TGTGCCAGTAGTATCCTATCAACTAATGAAAAACTGTTTTTT. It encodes CASSILSTNEKLFF.

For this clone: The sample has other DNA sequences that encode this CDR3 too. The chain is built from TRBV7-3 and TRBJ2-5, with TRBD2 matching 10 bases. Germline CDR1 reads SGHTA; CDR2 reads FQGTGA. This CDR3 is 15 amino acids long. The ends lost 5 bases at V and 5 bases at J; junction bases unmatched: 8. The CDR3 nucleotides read TGTGCCAGCAGCCCTAGCGGGAGTAGGGCGGAGACCCAGTACTTC. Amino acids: CASSPSGSRAETQYF.

The CDR3 DNA reads TGTGCCAGCAGCTTCACACGGGGCGCTGAAGCTTTCTTT. It translates to CASSFTRGAEAFF. The chain uses TRBV13 and TRBJ1-1; D might be TRBD1 (5 bases). The CDR3 sequence is 13 residues long. Germline CDR1 and CDR2: PRHDT and FYEKMQ (reference sequence). Trimming removed 3 bases from V and 6 bases from J, with 11 bases in between.

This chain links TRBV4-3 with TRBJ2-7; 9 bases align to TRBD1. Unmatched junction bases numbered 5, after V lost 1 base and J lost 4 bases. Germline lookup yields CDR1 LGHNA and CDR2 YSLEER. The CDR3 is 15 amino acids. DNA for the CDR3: TGCGCCAGCAGCCAAGCGTCGACAGGGGGTTACGAGCAGTACTTC. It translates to CASSQASTGGYEQYF.

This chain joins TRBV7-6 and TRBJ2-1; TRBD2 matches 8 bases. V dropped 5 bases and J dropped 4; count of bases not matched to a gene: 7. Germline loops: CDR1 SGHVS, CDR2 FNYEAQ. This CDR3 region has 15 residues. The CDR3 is CASSPGTGGYNEQFF. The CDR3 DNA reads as TGTGCCAGCAGCCCCGGGACGGGAGGGTACAATGAGCAGTTCTTC.

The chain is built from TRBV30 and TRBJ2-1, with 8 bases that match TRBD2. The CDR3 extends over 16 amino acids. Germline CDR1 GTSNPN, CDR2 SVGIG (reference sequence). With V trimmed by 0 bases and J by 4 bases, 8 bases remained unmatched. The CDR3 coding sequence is TGTGCCTGGAGTGTGGATGCTAGCGGGTATTACAATGAGCAGTTCTTC. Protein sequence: CAWSVDASGYYNEQFF.

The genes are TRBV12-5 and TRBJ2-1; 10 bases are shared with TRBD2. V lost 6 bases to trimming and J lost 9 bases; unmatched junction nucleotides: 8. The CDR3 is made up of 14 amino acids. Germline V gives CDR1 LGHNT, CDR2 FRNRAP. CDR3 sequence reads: CASGPLAGEPEQFF. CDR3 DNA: TGTGCTAGTGGCCCGCTAGCGGGAGAACCTGAGCAGTTCTTC.

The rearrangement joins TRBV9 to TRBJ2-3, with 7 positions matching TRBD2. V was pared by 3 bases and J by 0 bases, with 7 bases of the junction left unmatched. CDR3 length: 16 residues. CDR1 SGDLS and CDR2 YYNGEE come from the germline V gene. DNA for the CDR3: TGTGCCAGCAGCGCCCAGACTAGCCGTAGCACAGATACGCAGTATTTT. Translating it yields CASSAQTSRSTDTQYF.